These 30 T cell receptor beta chains share one sample of origin, sequenced in a study of blood T cell repertoires in COVID-19. The table came from immunoSEQ multiplex PCR; TCRdb's copy has only in-frame clones and leaves some out. The sample gives fewer than 100,000 clones, 75% to 95% of which show up once; 0.65% to 0.95% is in the top ten. The sample consisted of peripheral blood. The receptor source for this set is a woman older than 75 with acute or convalescent COVID-19.

The chain has TRBV4-1 and TRBJ1-2; D remains unclear. With 0 bases removed from V and 4 bases from J, the gap between germline ends came to 15 bases. Germline CDR1 MGHRA, CDR2 YSYEKL. This CDR3 spans 16 amino acids. The CDR3 DNA reads as TGCGCCAGCAGCCAAGATCCCGAACTCACAGTCTATGGCTACACCTTC. Translated, it gives CASSQDPELTVYGYTF.

The chain links TRBV7-9 to TRBJ1-1; possible D gene TRBD1, 5 bases. From germline, CDR1 is SEHNR and CDR2 FQNEAQ (reference sequence). This CDR3 is 14 amino acids long. V dropped 0 bases and J dropped 4 bases, with 9 bases sitting between them. The CDR3 spells CASSLAGGGTEAFF. As DNA, the CDR3 is TGTGCCAGCAGCTTAGCGGGGGGAGGCACTGAAGCTTTCTTT.

V and J are TRBV25-1 and TRBJ1-6; D is perhaps TRBD1 (6 bases). This CDR3 region has 14 residues. The V gene's germline CDR1 is MGHDK and CDR2 SYGVNS. V lost 4 bases to trimming and J lost 7 bases, with 11 bases between them. The CDR3 loop is CASSVAGVNSPLHF. In nucleotides, the CDR3 is TGTGCCAGCAGTGTTGCAGGGGTCAATTCACCCCTCCACTTT.

The V call is TRBV5-1, the J call TRBJ2-4; 7 bases line up with TRBD1. Unmatched junction bases numbered 8, after V lost 2 bases and J lost 9 bases. Looked up from germline, CDR1 is SGHRS and CDR2 is YFSETQ. The CDR3 is 14 amino acids. Written as DNA, the CDR3 is TGCGCCAGCAGCTTAGAGGGACAGAGTCCCATTCAGTACTTC. This gives the protein CASSLEGQSPIQYF.

Comment on this clone: Its ends do not fully match the called genes, so a read error is possible. The CDR3 reads CASREGTGGSYEQYF. In nucleotides, the CDR3 is TGTGCCAGCAGGGAAGGAACAGGGGGTTCCTACGAGCAGTACTTC. The chain joins TRBV6-1 to TRBJ2-7; 8 bases agree with TRBD1. Germline lookup yields CDR1 MNHNS and CDR2 SASEGT. The CDR3 is 15 amino acids.

Only a few counts were recorded for this clone. The rearrangement links TRBV9 to TRBJ2-6, with D possibly TRBD1 on 5 matching bases. CDR1 and CDR2 from the germline V gene are SGDLS and YYNGEE. CDR3 size: 15 residues. Trimming took off 3 bases at V and 0 bases at J, with 7 bases between the two ends. The chain's CDR3 is CASSARDSGANVLTF. In DNA, the CDR3 is TGTGCCAGCAGCGCCAGGGACTCTGGGGCCAACGTCCTGACTTTC.

The chain employs TRBV15 and TRBJ1-3; TRBD1 is a possible D gene (5 bases). The CDR3 loop spans 14 amino acids. Trimming took 5 bases from V and 4 from J, leaving 12 bases between them. Looked up from germline, CDR1 is LNHNV and CDR2 is YYDKDF (reference sequence). As DNA, the CDR3 is TGTGCCACCAGCCCGGGAGGGGTGGGAAACACCATATATTTT. Translated, it gives CATSPGGVGNTIYF.

This clone was observed once. This rearrangement joins TRBV27 to TRBJ1-5; D is unclear. The V and J ends lost 0 bases and 0 bases respectively, with 9 bases between them. Germline CDR1 reads MNHEY; CDR2 reads SMNVEV (reference sequence). The CDR3 runs to 16 residues. This CDR3 is CASSLSGGLSNQPQHF. The CDR3, as DNA: TGTGCCAGCAGTTTATCCGGCGGACTTAGCAATCAGCCCCAGCATTTT.

This clone was seen a single time. V usage is TRBV7-6 and J usage is TRBJ1-2; D is undetermined. The CDR3 spans 15 residues. Between the trimmed V and J ends, which lost 4 bases and 4 bases, there was a span of 16 bases. In germline, CDR1 is SGHVS, CDR2 FNYEAQ. The CDR3 DNA follows: TGTGCCAGCAGCTCGGGTGGTCCCCAGAGCTATGGCTACACCTTC. Residues: CASSSGGPQSYGYTF.

The chain has TRBV12-5 and TRBJ2-3; maybe TRBD1 (5 bases). From germline, CDR1 is LGHNT and CDR2 FRNRAP. This CDR3 contains 15 residues. V gave up 0 bases and J gave up 4 bases, with 11 bases separating them. The CDR3 DNA reads as TGTGCTAGTGGTTTGGTCGCAGGGCGACCAGATACGCAGTATTTT. The encoded protein is CASGLVAGRPDTQYF.

The chain has TRBV7-9 and TRBJ2-2; the match to TRBD1 covers 10 bases. This CDR3 is built from 16 residues. Per the germline V gene, CDR1 is SEHNR and CDR2 is FQNEAQ (reference sequence). V was clipped by 5 bases and J by 3 bases; unmatched bases: 6. The CDR3 here is CASSPTGGRDTGELFF. In DNA, the CDR3 is TGTGCCAGCAGCCCGACAGGGGGCCGGGACACCGGGGAGCTGTTTTTT.

On this clone: Other DNA sequences in the same sample also yield this CDR3. This rearrangement joins TRBV6-1 to TRBJ2-1; 7 nucleotides align to TRBD1. With 0 bases clipped from V and 4 bases from J, the junction kept 3 bases outside the gene matches. Germline CDR1 MNHNS, CDR2 SASEGT. The CDR3 covers 15 residues. CDR3 sequence (DNA): TGTGCCAGCAGTGAAGCGGGGACAGCGTACAATGAGCAGTTCTTC. Translation: CASSEAGTAYNEQFF.

This clone was observed once. The rearrangement links TRBV13 to TRBJ1-1, with 7 bases identical to TRBD1. This CDR3 has 15 amino acids. Trimming cost V 2 bases and J 1 base; bases outside gene matches: 4. Germline lookup yields CDR1 PRHDT and CDR2 FYEKMQ (reference sequence). The CDR3 spells CASSLTGTANTEAFF. CDR3 DNA sequence: TGTGCCAGCAGCTTAACCGGGACAGCGAACACTGAAGCTTTCTTT. Supplemented by reference TRBV13 and TRBJ1-1, the full variable domain reads AAGVIQSPRHLIKEKRETATLKCYPIPRHDTVYWYQQGPGQDPQFLISFYEKMQSDKGSIPDRFSAQQFSDYHSELNMSSLELGDSALYFCASSLTGTANTEAFFGQGTRLTVV.

The table lists this clone with a few counts. This chain uses TRBV19 with TRBJ1-1; D is unresolved. Trimming left V 6 bases short and J 0 bases short, with 8 bases between. Germline V CDR1 and CDR2: LNHDA, SQIVND (reference sequence). This CDR3 is 13 amino acids long. The CDR3 is CASSLNLNTEAFF. CDR3 nucleotide sequence: TGTGCCAGTAGCCTCAACTTGAACACTGAAGCTTTCTTT.

The J gene is TRBJ2-1, the V gene TRBV6-5, with 10 bases lining up with TRBD2. Per germline, CDR1 MNHEY and CDR2 SVGAGI. V shed 2 bases, J shed 7 bases, and the junction held 8 bases outside the gene matches. The CDR3 contains 16 residues. CDR3 nucleotide sequence: TGTGCCAGCAGTTACGGCTCACTAGCGGGAAAAAATGAGCAGTTCTTC. Translation: CASSYGSLAGKNEQFF.

The chain couples TRBV19 to TRBJ1-4; D unresolved. The length of the CDR3 is 13 residues. The ends were cut back, 5 bases at V and 6 bases at J, with 10 bases in the middle. CDR1 is LNHDA and CDR2 is SQIVND in the germline V gene (reference sequence). Here the CDR3 reads CASSFRWDEKLFF. The DNA of the CDR3 is TGTGCCAGTAGTTTCAGGTGGGATGAAAAACTGTTTTTT.

The chain recombines TRBV3-1 (or the pseudogene TRBV3-2) with TRBJ2-2; 7 bases align to TRBD2. CDR1 LGHDT and CDR2 YNNKEL come from the germline V gene (reference sequence). This CDR3 comprises 18 residues. V gave up 2 bases and J gave up 0 bases; unmatched junction bases: 9. CDR3 sequence reads: CASSQRMTSWTNTGELFF. CDR3 DNA: TGTGCCAGCAGCCAACGGATGACTAGCTGGACGAACACCGGGGAGCTGTTTTTT.

The chain carries TRBV24-1 and TRBJ1-2; D is uncertain. The germline gives CDR1 KGHDR, CDR2 SFDVKD. V was shortened by 2 bases and J by 4 bases, with 7 bases between the two germline ends. The CDR3 loop spans 13 amino acids. DNA for the CDR3: TGTGCCACCAGTGATTACGCAGGCTATGGCTACACCTTC. Translated: CATSDYAGYGYTF.

This chain joins TRBV5-1 and TRBJ2-1; D uncertain. The germline V gene encodes CDR1 SGHRS and CDR2 YFSETQ. This CDR3 has 13 residues. V lost 4 bases, J lost 6 bases, and 11 bases lay in between. The chain's CDR3 is CASSRVPSNEQFF. In DNA, the CDR3 is TGCGCCAGCAGCCGTGTCCCCAGCAATGAGCAGTTCTTC.

CDR3 nucleotides: TGCGCCAGCAGCCAACCGGACAGGGAAGATGAGCAGTTCTTC. Translated, it gives CASSQPDREDEQFF. The chain recombines TRBV4-1 with TRBJ2-1; the match to TRBD1 covers 8 bases. The germline CDR1 and CDR2 sequences are MGHRA and YSYEKL. This CDR3 spans 14 amino acids. The V and J ends lost 2 bases and 8 bases, in that order; junction bases with no gene match: 5.

This sequence joins TRBV19 and TRBJ2-7, with a tentative D call TRBD2 (6 bases). Trimming pared 8 bases from V and 7 bases from J, leaving 18 bases between. The germline V gene has CDR1 LNHDA and CDR2 SQIVND (reference sequence). The CDR3 has 13 residues. This chain's CDR3 is CASSTRDFTEQYF. In DNA form, the CDR3 reads TGTGCCAGTTCGACCCGGGACTTTACGGAGCAGTACTTC.

This clone has just one count. The V call is TRBV27, the J call TRBJ2-5; 8 bases match TRBD2. CDR1 MNHEY and CDR2 SMNVEV come from the germline V gene (reference sequence). There are 13 residues in the CDR3. Trimming removed 6 bases from V and 4 bases from J; junction bases left unmatched: 4. The CDR3 bases are TGTGCCAGCAGCCCGGGAGGGGTAGAGACCCAGTACTTC. Amino acids: CASSPGGVETQYF.

V and J are TRBV3-1 (or the pseudogene TRBV3-2) and TRBJ1-3, with D possibly TRBD1 on 5 matching bases. V lost 4 bases and J 0 bases, leaving 13 bases between the germline ends. CDR1 is LGHDT and CDR2 is YNNKEL in the germline V gene (reference sequence). CDR3 length: 16 residues. CDR3 sequence reads: CASSRDRAFSGNTIYF. The CDR3, as DNA: TGTGCCAGCAGCCGTGACAGAGCTTTCTCTGGAAACACCATATATTTT.

The chain recombines TRBV5-1 with TRBJ2-2; 14 bases fit TRBD2. The CDR3 runs to 16 residues. With V trimmed by 4 bases and J by 4 bases, 3 bases remained unmatched. The germline V gene has CDR1 SGHRS and CDR2 YFSETQ. CDR3 sequence: CASSGTSGSGTGELFF. The DNA of the CDR3 is TGCGCCAGCAGCGGGACTAGCGGGAGCGGCACCGGGGAGCTGTTTTTT.

The rearrangement links TRBV28 to TRBJ1-4, with a possible D match to TRBD1 (6 bases). The CDR3 is made up of 14 amino acids. V lost 10 bases and J lost 1, with 13 bases in between. Germline V gene sequence: CDR1 MDHEN, CDR2 SYDVKM. Here the CDR3 reads CATKGGQTNEKLFF. CDR3 nucleotide sequence: TGTGCCACCAAGGGGGGGCAAACTAATGAAAAACTGTTTTTT.

Comments on this clone: One junction end does not reproduce the germline sequence, and a read error may be involved. V usage is TRBV6-5 and J usage is TRBJ1-2; perhaps TRBD1 as D (5 bases). Germline V lookup: CDR1 MNHEY, CDR2 SVGAGI. The CDR3 extends over 13 amino acids. The CDR3 is CASSYGARSGIIF. In DNA, the CDR3 is TGTGCCAGCAGTTACGGGGCTCGTAGTGGGATTATCTTC.

This clone has only one observation. The gene calls are TRBV6-2 or TRBV6-3 and TRBJ1-2; D may be TRBD1 (5 bases). Germline CDR1 is MNHEY and CDR2 is SVGEGT. The CDR3 spans 14 residues. V was clipped by 2 bases and J by 6 bases, with 13 bases between them. The CDR3 here is CASSYPQVNHGYTF. The CDR3 region has the DNA TGTGCCAGCAGTTACCCACAGGTGAACCATGGCTACACCTTC.

The chain links TRBV9 to TRBJ2-1; D unclear. The CDR3 spans 13 residues. Per the germline V gene, CDR1 is SGDLS and CDR2 is YYNGEE. Trimming pared 4 bases from V and 9 bases from J, leaving 14 bases between. The CDR3 region has the DNA TGTGCCAGCAGCCCTGGGCAGATGGCTGAGCAGTTCTTC. Protein product: CASSPGQMAEQFF.

This chain connects TRBV6-5 to TRBJ2-1; tentatively, D is TRBD2 (6 bases). V was trimmed by 5 bases and J by 2 bases, leaving 10 bases between them. CDR3 size: 14 residues. In germline, CDR1 is MNHEY, CDR2 SVGAGI. CDR3 DNA sequence: TGTGCCAGCAGTCGTCCTAGCGCCTACAATGAGCAGTTCTTC. Its translation: CASSRPSAYNEQFF.

V is TRBV6-2 or TRBV6-3 and J is TRBJ1-1, with D possibly TRBD1 on 5 matching bases. The CDR3 contains 12 residues. The germline V and J ends were trimmed by 5 bases and 4 bases, with 8 bases remaining between them. Germline V gene data show CDR1 as MNHEY and CDR2 as SVGEGT. DNA for the CDR3: TGTGCCAGCAGTCGGACACGCACTGAAGCTTTCTTT. Translation gives CASSRTRTEAFF.